This TCR beta chain stems from a study of blood T cell repertoires in COVID-19. J gave up 7 bases and V 6 bases, and 14 bases lay outside the gene matches. The CDR3 runs 16 residues. Germline CDR1 MNHEY, CDR2 SVGEGT. In the original analysis: Reference gene primers were amplified, and this amplification served to estimate nucleated cell counts. The repertoire was sequenced with immunoSEQ multiplex PCR; TCRdb's copy has only in-frame clones and lacks some. V and J calls plus clone size are reproduced from that table; the DNA served to infer D and trimming. Of approximately 150,000 clones listed, over 80% are singletons.

The chain is built from TRBV6-2 or TRBV6-3 and TRBJ1-2; 10 bases are shared with TRBD1. Specimen: PBMCs or T cells enriched from blood (not recorded which). The source is a woman in her thirties or forties who had recovered from COVID-19. CDR3 coding DNA: TGTGCCAGCAGCCCTAGCCCGACAGGGGGCGGTCTTGGCTACACCTTC. This encodes CASSPSPTGGGLGYTF.